This T cell receptor beta chain was retrieved from a study of cytomegalovirus exposure and HLA in healthy donors. Study findings and constraints: The study designated 150 or so TCR beta chains cytomegalovirus-associated. Prior analysis indicated that the majority of TCR beta V segments exhibited productivity approximately 87% or approximately 30% of the time.

The PCR employed 60 Vbeta primers together with 13 Jbeta primers. Libraries were prepared by immunoSEQ multiplex PCR; TCRdb keeps only in-frame clonotypes and omits some of them. The sample yields just over 150,000 clones, 80% to 90% seen once. With respect to this clone: Its target is not known.

Source material: PBMCs. This receptor was obtained from a man in his late teens or twenties in good health and CMV-seronegative.

The DNA of the CDR3 is TGCGCCAGCAGCCAAGTTTACGCCGGGACAGGGGACACCCGCGAGCAGTACTTC. This sequence encodes CASSQVYAGTGDTREQYF. The chain couples TRBV4-1 to TRBJ2-7; 10 bases align to TRBD1. V shed 1 base and J 6 bases; nucleotides not matched to a gene: 15. This CDR3 has 18 amino acids. The germline V gene has CDR1 MGHRA and CDR2 YSYEKL.